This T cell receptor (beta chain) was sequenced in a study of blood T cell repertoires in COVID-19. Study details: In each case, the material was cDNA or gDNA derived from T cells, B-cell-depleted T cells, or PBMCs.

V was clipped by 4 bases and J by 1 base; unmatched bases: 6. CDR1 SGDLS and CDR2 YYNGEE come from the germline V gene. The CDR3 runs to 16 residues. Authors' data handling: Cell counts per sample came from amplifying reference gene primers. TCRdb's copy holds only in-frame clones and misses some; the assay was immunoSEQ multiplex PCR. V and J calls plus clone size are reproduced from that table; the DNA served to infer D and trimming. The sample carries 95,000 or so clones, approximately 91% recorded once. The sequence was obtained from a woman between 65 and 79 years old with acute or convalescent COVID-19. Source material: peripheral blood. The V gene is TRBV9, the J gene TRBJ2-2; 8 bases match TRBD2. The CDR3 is CASSPTLAGNTGELFF. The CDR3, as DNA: TGTGCCAGCAGCCCTACTCTAGCGGGGAACACCGGGGAGCTGTTTTTT.